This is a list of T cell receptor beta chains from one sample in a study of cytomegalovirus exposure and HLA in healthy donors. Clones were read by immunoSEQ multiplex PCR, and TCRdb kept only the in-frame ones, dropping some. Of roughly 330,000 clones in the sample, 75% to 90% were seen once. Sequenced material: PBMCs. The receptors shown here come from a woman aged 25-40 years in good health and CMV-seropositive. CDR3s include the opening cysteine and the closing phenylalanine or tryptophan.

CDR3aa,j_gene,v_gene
CATSEPGQTISAKNIQYF,TRBJ2-4,TRBV15
CAWSARTSGSTDTQYF,TRBJ2-3,TRBV30
CASNPTAGGDNEQFF,TRBJ2-1,TRBV27
CASSGRGGTEAFF,TRBJ1-1,TRBV4-1
CASSLRTGQETQYF,TRBJ2-5,TRBV27
CASSSRPLSGGRDEQFF,TRBJ2-1,TRBV5-1
CASSLNSWDGELFF,TRBJ2-2,TRBV7-9
CASSSGANSYNEQFF,TRBJ2-1,TRBV28
CASSLMPGGGTGELFF,TRBJ2-2,TRBV7-3
CASSSHGTIYEQYF,TRBJ2-7,TRBV5-6
CASSPRAGGQPQHF,TRBJ1-5,TRBV27
CASSQESPGWTGGSTNEKLFF,TRBJ1-4,TRBV4-2
CASSLRPPGGASGNTIYF,TRBJ1-3,TRBV7-2
CASRASGGSYEQYF,TRBJ2-7,TRBV6-5
CASSLEGPGEQYF,TRBJ2-7,TRBV11-2
CASRGLAGRPYNEQFF,TRBJ2-1,TRBV11-2
CASSLNKNTEAFF,TRBJ1-1,TRBV5-6
CASSQLVATDTQYF,TRBJ2-3,TRBV6-1
CASSRGQGNTGELFF,TRBJ2-2,TRBV5-1
CAWSWDRGYGYTF,TRBJ1-2,TRBV30
CASTSGLGIALNGYTF,TRBJ1-2,TRBV7-2
CASSPFDRPEQYF,TRBJ2-7,TRBV6-5
CASSLRGGQGAVNHQPQHF,TRBJ1-5,TRBV27
CASSLVGRSGANVLTF,TRBJ2-6,TRBV11-2
CASSNGGERTDTQYF,TRBJ2-3,TRBV27
CASSYHRQGRTDTQYF,TRBJ2-3,TRBV11-3
CASSPLGLAGTGTPPGSGYEQYF,TRBJ2-7,TRBV4-2
CASSLATTGGGNQPQHF,TRBJ1-5,TRBV11-2